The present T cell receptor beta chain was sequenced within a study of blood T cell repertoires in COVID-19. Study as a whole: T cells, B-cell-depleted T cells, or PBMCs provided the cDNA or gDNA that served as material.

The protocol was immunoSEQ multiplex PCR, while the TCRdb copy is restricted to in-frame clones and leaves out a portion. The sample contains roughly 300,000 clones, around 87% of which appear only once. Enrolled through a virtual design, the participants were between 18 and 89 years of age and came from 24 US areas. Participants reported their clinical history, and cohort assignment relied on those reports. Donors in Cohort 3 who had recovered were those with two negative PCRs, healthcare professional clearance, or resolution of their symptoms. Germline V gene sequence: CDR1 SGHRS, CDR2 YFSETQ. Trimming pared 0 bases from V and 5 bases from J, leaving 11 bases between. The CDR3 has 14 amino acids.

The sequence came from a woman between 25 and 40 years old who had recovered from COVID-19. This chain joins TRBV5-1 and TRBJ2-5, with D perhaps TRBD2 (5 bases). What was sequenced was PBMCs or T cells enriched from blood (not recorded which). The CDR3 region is CASSLVGPGETQYF. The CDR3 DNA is TGCGCCAGCAGCTTGGTGGGTCCGGGGGAGACCCAGTACTTC.